Below, 27 T cell receptor beta chains from the same sample are listed, as sequenced in a study of response to subunit inactivated influenza vaccine. TCRdb passed the RT-PCR reads through MiXCR, listing each CDR3 protein once. The table records hundreds of thousands of distinct CDR3 sequences, 15% to 17% of them present only once. The material was PBMCs from blood, obtained roughly 12 days after vaccination. These receptors were collected from a man between 45 and 60 years old who received an inactivated influenza vaccine.

This chain uses TRBV20-1 with TRBJ2-5, with 9 bases fitting TRBD2. Germline CDR1 and CDR2: DFQATT and SNEGSKA (reference sequence). The ends lost 2 bases at V and 2 bases at J; junction bases unmatched: 12. The CDR3 consists of 17 residues. Here the CDR3 DNA reads TGCAGTGCTAGAAACTTACCGGGACTAGCAGGTCAAGAGACCCAGTACTTC. It yields the protein CSARNLPGLAGQETQYF.

This clonotype turned up a few times. The chain has TRBV6-2 or TRBV6-3 and TRBJ1-1, with D unresolved. Germline-derived CDR1 and CDR2 are MNHEY and SVGEGT. The CDR3 runs to 14 residues. Trimming removed 1 base from V and 1 base from J, with 7 bases in between. CDR3: CASSYFSRNTEAFF. In DNA, the CDR3 is TGTGCCAGCAGTTACTTTTCAAGGAACACTGAAGCTTTCTTT.

This clonotype has just a few counts. This chain joins TRBV11-2 and TRBJ2-7; tentatively, D is TRBD1 (5 bases). The CDR3 is made up of 15 amino acids. Per the germline V gene, CDR1 is SGHAT and CDR2 is FQNNGV. The V end was cut by 0 bases, the J end by 1 base, with 10 bases between. The CDR3 DNA sequence: TGTGCCAGCAGCTTAGAAGCCAGGGCGTCCTACGAGCAGTACTTC. This gives the protein CASSLEARASYEQYF.

This clonotype was counted only a few times. This chain links TRBV11-1 with TRBJ2-1, with D possibly TRBD1 on 7 matching bases. The CDR3 extends over 18 amino acids. Trimming took 5 bases from V and 0 from J, leaving 20 bases between them. Germline values: CDR1 SGHAT, CDR2 FQDESV (reference sequence). The CDR3 DNA reads TGTGCCAGCAGCGAGGGACAGTACAGGGGAGGCTCCTACAATGAGCAGTTCTTC. It codes for CASSEGQYRGGSYNEQFF.

The chain employs TRBV14 and TRBJ2-2, with 10 bases lining up with TRBD2. This CDR3 is 16 amino acids long. Germline V lookup: CDR1 SGHDN, CDR2 FVKESK. After removal of 8 bases from V and 4 bases from J, the junction contained 10 bases not matched to a gene. The CDR3 loop is CASSRAGGPVTGELFF. The CDR3 bases are TGTGCCAGCTCAAGAGCGGGGGGGCCCGTCACCGGGGAGCTGTTTTTT.

This clonotype came up many times. The chain joins TRBV6-5 to TRBJ2-2; no reliable D call. The CDR3 totals 15 residues. Trimming removed 0 bases from V and 6 bases from J, with 11 bases in between. Germline V gives CDR1 MNHEY, CDR2 SVGAGI. The CDR3 coding sequence is TGTGCCAGCAGTTACTCTCAGTCTGGCCCCGGGGAGCTGTTTTTT. It codes for CASSYSQSGPGELFF.

As for this clonotype: One end of the junction is discordant with germline, which a read error may explain. The chain combines TRBV5-8 with TRBJ2-7; possibly TRBD1 for D (5 bases). The CDR3 is made up of 13 amino acids. The germline V gene has CDR1 SGHTS and CDR2 YDEGEE. CDR3 DNA sequence: TGTGCCAGCGGCTTGCAGGGCTCCTACGAGCAGTACTTC. Its translation is CASGLQGSYEQYF.

This clonotype has a count of ten or more. V gene TRBV7-2 combines with J gene TRBJ2-7; 8 bases fit TRBD1. The V and J ends lost 5 bases and 2 bases, in that order; junction bases with no gene match: 2. Germline CDR1 and CDR2: SGHTA and FQGNSA. This CDR3 is built from 13 residues. CDR3 region: CASSRTGTYEQYF. CDR3 DNA: TGTGCCAGCAGCCGGACAGGGACCTACGAGCAGTACTTC.

The CDR3 is CASSLSERGYNEQFF. CDR3 sequence (DNA): TGTGCCAGCAGCTTATCGGAAAGGGGCTACAATGAGCAGTTCTTC. The V gene is TRBV11-2, the J gene TRBJ2-1; a possible D gene is TRBD1 (5 bases). V was shortened by 2 bases and J by 3 bases, with 11 bases between the two germline ends. This CDR3 is built from 15 residues. CDR1 and CDR2 from the germline V gene are SGHAT and FQNNGV. The full variable domain, completed using reference TRBV11-2 and TRBJ2-1, is EAGVAQSPRYKIIEKRQSVAFWCNPISGHATLYWYQQILGQGPKLLIQFQNNGVVDDSQLPKDRFSAERLKGVDSTLKIQPAKLEDSAVYLCASSLSERGYNEQFFGPGTRLTVL.

This clonotype was found many times. The chain is built from TRBV4-2 and TRBJ2-6; TRBD2 is a possible D gene (6 bases). The germline V and J ends were trimmed by 2 bases and 2 bases, with 16 bases remaining between them. There are 18 residues in the CDR3. CDR1 is LGHNA, CDR2 YNFKEQ, per germline. The chain's CDR3 is CASSQRELADAGANVLTF. DNA of the CDR3: TGTGCCAGCAGCCAAAGGGAACTAGCAGACGCTGGGGCCAACGTCCTGACTTTC.

The chain couples TRBV6-2 or TRBV6-3 to TRBJ2-1; 8 bases are shared with TRBD1. V lost 3 bases and J lost 9; bases outside the gene matches: 10. The length of the CDR3 is 15 residues. Germline-derived CDR1 and CDR2 are MNHEY and SVGEGT. DNA for the CDR3: TGTGCCAGCAGTTATACAGGCAGGGGGCGATCTGAGCAGTTCTTC. Amino acid sequence: CASSYTGRGRSEQFF.

The genes are TRBV11-2 and TRBJ2-7; D is perhaps TRBD1 (5 bases). Germline loops: CDR1 SGHAT, CDR2 FQNNGV. This CDR3 contains 18 residues. The V end was cut by 1 base, the J end by 0 bases, with 19 bases between. The DNA of the CDR3 is TGTGCCAGCAGCTTAGGCCCTCTCAGACAGTCAAGCTCCTACGAGCAGTACTTC. As protein: CASSLGPLRQSSSYEQYF.

This chain joins TRBV10-3 and TRBJ1-6; TRBD1 is a possible D gene (6 bases). The V gene lost 3 bases and the J gene lost 7 bases, with 10 bases spanning the gap. The germline gives CDR1 ENHRY, CDR2 SYGVKD. CDR3 length: 14 amino acids. Written as DNA, the CDR3 is TGTGCCATCAGTGAAGGGACATCGAATTCACCCCTCCACTTT. Encoded protein: CAISEGTSNSPLHF.

The chain joins TRBV12-3 or TRBV12-4 to TRBJ1-5, with 9 bases fitting TRBD1. J gave up 5 bases and V 6 bases, and 8 bases lay outside the gene matches. This CDR3 spans 15 amino acids. The CDR3 region has the DNA TGTGCCAGCAGGGGAGGACAGGGGATTCATCAGCCCCAGCATTTT. Protein product: CASRGGQGIHQPQHF.

For the CDR3, the DNA is TGTGCCAGCAGTTTAGGTGGGAGTGGTTACGAGCAGTACTTC. Protein product: CASSLGGSGYEQYF. This chain uses TRBV12-3 or TRBV12-4 with TRBJ2-7; D is perhaps TRBD2 (5 bases). Trimming took off 1 base at V and 4 bases at J, with 11 bases between the two ends. This CDR3 has 14 amino acids.

The CDR3 DNA is TGTGCCAGCAGCTTAGGGACTAGAAGTAGCACAGATACGCAGTATTTT. Protein product: CASSLGTRSSTDTQYF. This chain connects TRBV7-8 to TRBJ2-3, with 7 bases aligning to TRBD2. Germline V gene data show CDR1 as SGHVS and CDR2 as FQNEAQ. The J segment lost 0 bases and the V segment lost 1 base, leaving 4 bases of the junction unmatched. This CDR3 is 16 amino acids long.

The chain couples TRBV27 to TRBJ1-1, with TRBD1 matching 8 bases. J was trimmed by 4 bases and V by 0 bases; bases with no gene match: 16. Per germline, CDR1 MNHEY and CDR2 SMNVEV (reference sequence). The length of the CDR3 is 19 residues. The CDR3 spells CASSLSPRWQGATGTEAFF. CDR3 DNA sequence: TGTGCCAGCAGTTTATCCCCTCGATGGCAGGGGGCCACGGGCACTGAAGCTTTCTTT.

The genes are TRBV18 and TRBJ2-1; tentative D call: TRBD1 (6 bases). The CDR3 loop spans 16 amino acids. Looked up from germline, CDR1 is KGHSH and CDR2 is LQKENI. Trimming cost V 3 bases and J 4 bases, with 16 bases left between them. In DNA, the CDR3 is TGTGCCAGCTCACCGAACGACAGGTATTATTACAATGAGCAGTTCTTC. Protein sequence: CASSPNDRYYYNEQFF.

The table lists this clonotype with many counts. The chain carries TRBV7-8 and TRBJ2-7; TRBD2 aligns across 12 bases. The J segment lost 4 bases and the V segment lost 5 bases, leaving 9 bases of the junction unmatched. The CDR3 has 16 residues. Germline loops: CDR1 SGHVS, CDR2 FQNEAQ. This chain's CDR3 is CASSRTSSGRGYEQYF. The CDR3 DNA reads as TGTGCCAGCAGCCGAACATCTAGCGGGAGGGGATACGAGCAGTACTTC.

This clonotype was seen more than once but under ten times. The J gene is TRBJ2-1, the V gene TRBV12-3 or TRBV12-4; 7 bases fit TRBD2. Losses at the gene ends were 2 bases for V and 9 bases for J; bases not matched to a gene: 4. CDR3 size: 13 residues. The CDR3 protein is CASSLNREAEQFF. In nucleotides, the CDR3 is TGTGCCAGCAGTTTAAATCGGGAGGCTGAGCAGTTCTTC.

The sample holds a few counts of this clonotype. This chain links TRBV7-6 with TRBJ2-2; D remains unclear. Germline V CDR1 and CDR2: SGHVS, FNYEAQ. The CDR3 loop spans 17 amino acids. The V end was cut by 3 bases, the J end by 2 bases, with 16 bases between. In DNA form, the CDR3 reads TGTGCCAGCAGCTTCGACCCCAAATTCGCTAACACCGGGGAGCTGTTTTTT. Amino acid sequence: CASSFDPKFANTGELFF.

This clonotype was found a few times. The chain couples TRBV5-1 to TRBJ2-1; 8 nucleotides match TRBD1. The germline CDR1 and CDR2 sequences are SGHRS and YFSETQ. Losses at the gene ends were 2 bases for V and 8 bases for J; bases not matched to a gene: 6. CDR3 size: 14 residues. CDR3 amino acids: CASSFGQGRDEQFF. CDR3 bases: TGCGCCAGCAGCTTTGGACAGGGAAGGGATGAGCAGTTCTTC.

This clonotype was seen ten or more times. The V and J genes are TRBV7-9 and TRBJ1-3; possibly TRBD1 for D (5 bases). This CDR3 is built from 14 residues. The germline V gene encodes CDR1 SEHNR and CDR2 FQNEAQ (reference sequence). With 5 bases removed from V and 4 bases from J, the gap between germline ends came to 12 bases. This chain's CDR3 is CASSTTGEGNTIYF. CDR3 DNA: TGTGCCAGCAGCACTACGGGGGAAGGAAACACCATATATTTT.

This clonotype was observed a single time. The chain couples TRBV2 to TRBJ2-7; possibly TRBD1 or TRBD2 for D (7 bases each). CDR3 length: 13 residues. Trimming shortened V by 4 bases and J by 4 bases, and 11 bases separated the two germline ends. Germline V gene data show CDR1 as SNHLY and CDR2 as FYNNEI. The CDR3 DNA sequence: TGTGCCAGCAGTGCGGGGGGACAGTACGAGCAGTACTTC. Amino acid sequence: CASSAGGQYEQYF.

CDR3 protein: CASSYSSRPGANVLTF. CDR3 nucleotides: TGTGCCAGCAGTTACTCGAGTCGGCCTGGGGCCAACGTCCTGACTTTC. The chain joins TRBV6-5 to TRBJ2-6; D unclear. The CDR3 covers 16 residues. The germline V and J ends were trimmed by 0 bases and 2 bases, with 8 bases remaining between them. CDR1 and CDR2 from the germline V gene are MNHEY and SVGAGI.

This clonotype occurred a few times. The chain carries TRBV28 and TRBJ2-1; either TRBD1 or TRBD2 may supply D (6 bases each). V shed 6 bases and J shed 0 bases, with 12 bases lying between them. Germline V gene lookup returns CDR1 MDHEN and CDR2 SYDVKM. The CDR3 is 15 residues long. CDR3 bases: TGTGCCAGCAGCCAACGGGGGCGCTCCTACAATGAGCAGTTCTTC. It codes for CASSQRGRSYNEQFF.

This clonotype was recorded a few times. The chain couples TRBV12-3 or TRBV12-4 to TRBJ2-2; 7 bases are a match to TRBD2. V lost 3 bases and J lost 0; bases outside the gene matches: 4. The CDR3 has 16 residues. The CDR3 region has the DNA TGTGCCAGCAGTTTTCTGGGGGGGGCGAACACCGGGGAGCTGTTTTTT. Residues: CASSFLGGANTGELFF.